Sequencing of this T cell receptor beta chain was carried out in a study of immune characterization of retroperitoneal liposarcoma. TCRdb passed the PCR reads through MiXCR, listing each CDR3 protein once. The repertoire has roughly 9,300 distinct CDR3 sequences, 37% of them found once; the top ten carry around 25%. This clonotype was picked up a small number of times. The CDR3 is 15 residues long. The V gene's germline CDR1 is MGHRA and CDR2 YSYEKL. Material: tumor tissue. The chain joins TRBV4-1 to TRBJ2-1; 9 bases line up with TRBD2. Judging by the DNA end, TRBJ2-7 fits better; the J call may be wrong. The TCR was taken from a male donor with retroperitoneal liposarcoma. CDR3 bases: TGCGCCAGCAGCGTGGCGGGAGGGATGGCCTACGAGCAGTACTTC. Translation gives CASSVAGGMAYEQYF.